Described below is a single T cell receptor beta chain sequence and its context. Its antigen is not known. Flow cytometry had shown expanded CD8+CD57+ cells in the patients chosen for sequencing. Every patient presented with severe acquired aplastic anemia. The CDR3 covers 11 residues. In germline, CDR1 is SQVTM, CDR2 ANQGSEA. With 5 bases removed from V and 9 bases from J, the gap between germline ends came to 11 bases. Using genomic DNA as the template, TCR beta VDJ and CDR3 profiling was carried out. TCRdb processed the reads anew with MiXCR; each CDR3 protein has one entry. The table lists approximately 100,000 distinct CDR3 sequences, around two thirds of them singletons. This record belongs to a study of CD8+CD57+ T cells in acquired aplastic anemia. Turning to the study itself: Average DNA yield from sorted CD4+ and CD8+ cells was 3.2 ug.

Study-wide points: Comparison of patients with controls identified roughly 30 shared CD8+ CDR3 sequences. Patients and controls had CD8+ Simpson's diversity values that were not significantly distinct.

Sequencing input: sorted CD4+, CD8+, or CD8+CD57+ T cells (not recorded which) from PBMCs. The chain uses TRBV29-1 and TRBJ2-1; no clear D. The TCR sequence derives from a human donor with aplastic anemia. This CDR3 reads CSVLRVGEQFF. The CDR3 coding sequence is TGCAGCGTTTTGCGCGTGGGTGAGCAGTTCTTC.